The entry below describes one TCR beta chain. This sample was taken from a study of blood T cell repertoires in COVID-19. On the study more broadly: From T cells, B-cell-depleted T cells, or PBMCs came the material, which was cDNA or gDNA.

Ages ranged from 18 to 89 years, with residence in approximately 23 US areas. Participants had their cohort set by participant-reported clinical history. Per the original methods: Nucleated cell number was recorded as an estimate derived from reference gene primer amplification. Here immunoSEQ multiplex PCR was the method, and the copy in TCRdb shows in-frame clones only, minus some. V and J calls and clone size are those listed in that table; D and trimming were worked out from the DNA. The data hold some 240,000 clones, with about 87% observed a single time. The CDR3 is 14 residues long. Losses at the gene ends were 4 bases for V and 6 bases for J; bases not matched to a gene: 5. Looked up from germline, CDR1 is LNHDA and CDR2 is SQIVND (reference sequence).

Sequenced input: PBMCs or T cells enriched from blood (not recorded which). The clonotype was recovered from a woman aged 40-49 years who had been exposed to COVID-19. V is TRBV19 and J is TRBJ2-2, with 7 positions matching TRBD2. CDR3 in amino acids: CASSKGGSAGELFF. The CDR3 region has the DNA TGTGCCAGTAGTAAGGGCGGGAGCGCCGGGGAGCTGTTTTTT.